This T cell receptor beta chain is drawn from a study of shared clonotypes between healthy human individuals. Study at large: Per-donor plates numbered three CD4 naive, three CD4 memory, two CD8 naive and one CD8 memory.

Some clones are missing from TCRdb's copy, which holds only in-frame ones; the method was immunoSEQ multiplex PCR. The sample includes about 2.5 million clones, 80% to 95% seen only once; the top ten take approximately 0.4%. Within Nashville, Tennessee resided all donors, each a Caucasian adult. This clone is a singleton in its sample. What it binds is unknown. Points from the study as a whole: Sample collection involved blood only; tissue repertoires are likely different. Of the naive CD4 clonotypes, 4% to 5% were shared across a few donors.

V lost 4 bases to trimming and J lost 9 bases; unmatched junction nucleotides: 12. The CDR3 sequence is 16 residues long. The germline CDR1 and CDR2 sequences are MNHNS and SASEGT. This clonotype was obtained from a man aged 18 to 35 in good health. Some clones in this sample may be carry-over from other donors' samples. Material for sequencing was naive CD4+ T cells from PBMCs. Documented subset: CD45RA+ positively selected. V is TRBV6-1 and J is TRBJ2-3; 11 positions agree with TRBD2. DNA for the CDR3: TGTGCCAGCAGTGCGACTAGCGGGATTCGGGGGGTAACGCAGTATTTT. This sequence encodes CASSATSGIRGVTQYF.